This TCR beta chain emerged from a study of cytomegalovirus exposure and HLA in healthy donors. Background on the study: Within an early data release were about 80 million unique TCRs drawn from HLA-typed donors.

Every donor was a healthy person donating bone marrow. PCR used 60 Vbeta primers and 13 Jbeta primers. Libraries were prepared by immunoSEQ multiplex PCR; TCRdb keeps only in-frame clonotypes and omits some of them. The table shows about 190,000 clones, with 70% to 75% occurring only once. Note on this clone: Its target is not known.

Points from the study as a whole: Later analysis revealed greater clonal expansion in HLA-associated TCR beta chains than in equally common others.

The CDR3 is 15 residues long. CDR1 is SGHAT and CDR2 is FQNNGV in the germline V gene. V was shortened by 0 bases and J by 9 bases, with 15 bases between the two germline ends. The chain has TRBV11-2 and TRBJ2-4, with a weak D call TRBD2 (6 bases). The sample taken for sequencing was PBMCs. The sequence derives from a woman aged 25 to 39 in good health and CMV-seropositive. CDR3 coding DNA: TGTGCCAGCAGCTTAGATCTTGCGGGGTTTGGCATTCAGTACTTC. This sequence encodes CASSLDLAGFGIQYF.